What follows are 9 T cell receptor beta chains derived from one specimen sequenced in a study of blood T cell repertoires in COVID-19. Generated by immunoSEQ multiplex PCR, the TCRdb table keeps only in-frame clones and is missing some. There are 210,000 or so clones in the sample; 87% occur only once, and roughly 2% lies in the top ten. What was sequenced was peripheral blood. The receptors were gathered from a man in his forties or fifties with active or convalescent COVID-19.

DNA of the CDR3: TGTGCCAGCAGTCCATCGGGGAGAAGCAATCAGCCCCAGCATTTT. Its protein is CASSPSGRSNQPQHF. The rearrangement links TRBV28 to TRBJ1-5, with D hard to call. This CDR3 contains 15 residues. The V and J ends lost 5 bases and 1 base respectively, with 12 bases between them. Germline V gives CDR1 MDHEN, CDR2 SYDVKM. Full variable domain (rest looked up from reference TRBV28 and TRBJ1-5): DVKVTQSSRYLVKRTGEKVFLECVQDMDHENMFWYRQDPGLGLRLIYFSYDVKMKEKGDIPEGYSVSREKKERFSLILESASTNQTSMYLCASSPSGRSNQPQHFGDGTRLSIL.

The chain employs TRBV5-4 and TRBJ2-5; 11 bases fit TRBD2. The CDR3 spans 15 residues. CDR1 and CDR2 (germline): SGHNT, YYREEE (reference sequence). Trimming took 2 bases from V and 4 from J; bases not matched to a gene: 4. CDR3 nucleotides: TGTGCCAGCAGCTTCGGGACTAGCGGTAGAGAGACCCAGTACTTC. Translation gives CASSFGTSGRETQYF.

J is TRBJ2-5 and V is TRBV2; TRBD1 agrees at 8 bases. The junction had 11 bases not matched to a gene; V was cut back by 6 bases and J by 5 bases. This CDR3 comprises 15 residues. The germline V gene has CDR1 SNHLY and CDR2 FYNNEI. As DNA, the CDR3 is TGTGCCAGCAGGGTGGGGTTACAGGGGGTGGAGACCCAGTACTTC. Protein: CASRVGLQGVETQYF.

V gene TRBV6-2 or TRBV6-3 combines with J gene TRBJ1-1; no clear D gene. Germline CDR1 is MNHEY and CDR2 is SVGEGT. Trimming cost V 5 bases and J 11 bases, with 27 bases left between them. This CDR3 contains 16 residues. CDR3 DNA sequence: TGTGCCAGCAGTCGGAGACGCGCCTCGACGGATGGTCGGGCTTTCTTT. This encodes CASSRRRASTDGRAFF.

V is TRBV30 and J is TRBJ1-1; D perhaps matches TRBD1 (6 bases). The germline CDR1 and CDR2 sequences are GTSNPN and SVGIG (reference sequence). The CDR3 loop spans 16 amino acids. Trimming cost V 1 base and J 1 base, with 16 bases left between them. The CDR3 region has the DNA TGTGCCTGGAGTGATACATTCAGGGGAAGGAACACTGAAGCTTTCTTT. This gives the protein CAWSDTFRGRNTEAFF.

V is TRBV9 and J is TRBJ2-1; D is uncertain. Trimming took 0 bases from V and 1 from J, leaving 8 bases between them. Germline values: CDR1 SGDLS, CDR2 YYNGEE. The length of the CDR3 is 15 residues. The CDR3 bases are TGTGCCAGCAGCGTAGGCGACTTGTCCTACAATGAGCAGTTCTTC. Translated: CASSVGDLSYNEQFF.

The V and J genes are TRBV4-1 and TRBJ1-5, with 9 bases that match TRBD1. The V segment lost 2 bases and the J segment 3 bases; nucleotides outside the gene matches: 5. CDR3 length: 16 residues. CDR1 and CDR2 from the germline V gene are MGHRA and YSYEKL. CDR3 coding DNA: TGCGCCAGCAGCCAACCCGACAGGGGGAACAATCAGCCCCAGCATTTT. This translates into CASSQPDRGNNQPQHF.

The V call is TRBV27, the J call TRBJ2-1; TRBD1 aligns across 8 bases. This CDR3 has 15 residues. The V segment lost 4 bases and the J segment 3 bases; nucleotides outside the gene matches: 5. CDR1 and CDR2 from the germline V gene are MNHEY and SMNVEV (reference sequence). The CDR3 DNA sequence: TGTGCCAGCAGTTACGGCAGGGGGCACTACAATGAGCAGTTCTTC. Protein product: CASSYGRGHYNEQFF.

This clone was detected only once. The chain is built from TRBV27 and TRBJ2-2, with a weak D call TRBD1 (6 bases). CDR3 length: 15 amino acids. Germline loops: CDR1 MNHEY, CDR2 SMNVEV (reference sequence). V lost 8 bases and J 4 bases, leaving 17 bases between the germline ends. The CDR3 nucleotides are TGTGCCAGCGGCCCCAGGACAGCCTTCACCGGGGAGCTGTTTTTT. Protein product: CASGPRTAFTGELFF.